Below are 5 T cell receptor beta chains sequenced from a single sample in a study of T cell changes during pregnancy in multiple sclerosis. The repertoire was sequenced with immunoSEQ multiplex PCR; TCRdb's copy has only in-frame clones and lacks some. Here the sample spans more than 55,000 clones, roughly 87% being singletons. Sequenced material: peripheral blood, taken in the third trimester of pregnancy. These receptors were collected from a female donor in good health, enrolled as a control in a pregnancy study.

The J gene is TRBJ1-1, the V gene TRBV9, with a tentative D call TRBD1 (5 bases). The CDR3 consists of 15 residues. Trimming pared 0 bases from V and 1 base from J, leaving 10 bases between. In germline, CDR1 is SGDLS, CDR2 YYNGEE. The CDR3 sequence is CASSVAAGGNTEAFF. The DNA of the CDR3 is TGTGCCAGCAGCGTAGCAGCCGGGGGGAACACTGAAGCTTTCTTT.

The rearrangement joins TRBV19 to TRBJ1-4; TRBD1 might be the D (6 bases). Trimming removed 5 bases from V and 2 bases from J, with 12 bases in between. The CDR3 extends over 15 amino acids. Germline V CDR1 and CDR2: LNHDA, SQIVND (reference sequence). The CDR3 sequence: CASSPRDTTNEKLFF. The DNA for the CDR3 is TGTGCCAGTAGTCCCCGGGACACCACTAATGAAAAACTGTTTTTT.

V and J are TRBV7-2 and TRBJ2-1; 11 nucleotides align to TRBD1. Germline CDR1 SGHTA, CDR2 FQGNSA. CDR3 length equals 15 residues. The J segment lost 8 bases and the V segment lost 4 bases, leaving 7 bases of the junction unmatched. CDR3 in amino acids: CASSSGQGAFYEQFF. CDR3 in DNA: TGTGCCAGCAGCTCCGGACAGGGGGCTTTCTATGAGCAGTTCTTC. Filled out from reference TRBV7-2 and TRBJ2-1, the complete variable domain reads GAGVSQSPSNKVTEKGKDVELRCDPISGHTALYWYRQSLGQGLEFLIYFQGNSAPDKSGLPSDRFSAERTGGSVSTLTIQRTQQEDSAVYLCASSSGQGAFYEQFFGPGTRLTVL.

The J gene is TRBJ1-2, the V gene TRBV27, with 9 bases identical to TRBD1. Trimming cost V 5 bases and J 7 bases; bases outside gene matches: 11. CDR3 length equals 15 residues. The germline gives CDR1 MNHEY, CDR2 SMNVEV (reference sequence). CDR3: CASSPVTGGRGGYTF. CDR3 in DNA: TGTGCCAGCAGTCCCGTAACAGGGGGCCGCGGTGGCTACACCTTC.

V usage is TRBV11-2 and J usage is TRBJ2-4; 9 nucleotides align to TRBD1. V lost 5 bases and J lost 7; bases outside the gene matches: 9. This CDR3 has 15 amino acids. Germline V gene lookup returns CDR1 SGHAT and CDR2 FQNNGV. This chain's CDR3 is CASSTTGTGWNIQYF. The CDR3 nucleotides are TGTGCCAGCAGCACCACCGGGACAGGGTGGAACATTCAGTACTTC.